This T cell receptor beta chain derives from a study of lymphopenia after photon versus proton radiotherapy. Sequenced by immunoSEQ multiplex PCR; TCRdb stores in-frame clones only, minus some. The data show approximately 150,000 clones, roughly nine tenths seen once. Comment on this clone: Its specificity is not known.

After removal of 3 bases from V and 4 bases from J, the junction contained 5 bases not matched to a gene. There are 15 residues in the CDR3. CDR1 and CDR2 (germline): SGHRS, YFSETQ. General observations from the study: Post-nadir TCR diversity decline inversely tracked overall survival among those who died. Post-nadir diversity loss with photons came from oligoclonal expansion, particularly CD8+ Temra cells.

The chain carries TRBV5-1 and TRBJ2-2; TRBD2 matches at 8 bases. The sequencing here drew on peripheral blood, taken from a patient treated with photon-based radiotherapy. This sequence originates from a man between 45 and 60 years old with gastric cancer. CDR3 DNA: TGCGCCAGCAGCTCCGTAGCGGGACCCACCGGGGAGCTGTTTTTT. The encoded protein is CASSSVAGPTGELFF.